Here is one T cell receptor beta chain with its context. It lacks a known antigen. Within one base of it there is no much larger clone, and no base qualities were kept. The intended sense of this specimen's time point label: pre-treatment sample, taken before nivolumab and TIL therapy. A phase I trial run at two centers enrolled adults with stage 4 NSCLC between October 2017 and early 2020. Samples were obtained from a single-arm, open-label phase I trial in which tumor-infiltrating lymphocyte therapy with nivolumab was evaluated in advanced non-small cell lung cancer. Blood mononuclear cells from EDTA tubes were isolated by Ficoll gradient, snap-frozen as pellets, and DNA was extracted with a Qiagen mini-prep kit. The data are from a study of TIL therapy for anti-PD-1-resistant metastatic lung cancer (dated by TCRdb to the early 2020s). Study-level background: Before any PD-1/PD-L1 blockade was given, tumors were harvested, nivolumab was then administered, and patients who progressed went on to receive lymphodepletion, an infusion of expanded TIL, and IL-2. Among the enrolled patients, the median age was nearly 55 years (range about 38-75), and the median tumor PD-L1 proportion score was 5.5% to 6.5%. The cohort was composed predominantly of lung adenocarcinoma, with a few EGFR-mutant and two ALK-rearranged tumors included, and half of patients were identified as current or former smokers. A median non-synonymous tumor mutation burden of approximately 1.5 mutations per megabase was determined across the cohort by whole-exome sequencing. Clonotypes were tracked across tumor, expanded TIL product and serial blood samples by T cell receptor beta sequencing of tumor and peripheral blood.

Overall study results and their limits: The baseline peripheral repertoire was partially replaced by infused TIL clonotypes, which then decayed over months, and persistence showed no apparent association with response. The cohort was highly selected, with more treatment-naive, never-smoker and oncogene-addicted patients than typical, limiting generalizability. The study protocol defined all tumor marker inferences as exploratory.

Based on the germline V gene (reference sequence), the CDR1 and CDR2 sequences are MNHNY and SVGAGI. The CDR3, from cysteine to phenylalanine, totals 16 residues. The sequence is cut down to CDR3 DNA, 48 bases in frame from base 1. The V end loses 0 bases and the J end loses 3 bases, and a stretch of 12 bases separates them. The immunoSEQ v3 hsTCRB kit was used to amplify TCR beta CDR3 regions from genomic DNA through bias-controlled multiplex PCR. An Illumina NextSeq 500 was used to sequence the TCR libraries, reaching approximately 2 million read pairs at survey level or roughly 5-6.5 million at deep level. As for the original processing: Clonality was reported by immunoSEQ Analyzer software, which also assigned V, D and J genes and filtered out non-productive sequences. Repertoires of infused TIL and blood were compared using productive Simpson clonality and the Morisita overlap index of productive TRB rearrangements. Absolute clonotype counts in blood were estimated by multiplying the lymphocyte count by the CD3+ fraction and by the productive frequency of the clone. Sourced from immuneACCESS, this table was stored by TCRdb with only in-frame sequences that have V and J called. A share of the clones is absent; for the studies checked, an unresolved V gene accounts for under half, and the remainder has no known explanation. The V and J calls and clone size are taken from that table; D and trimming were inferred from the DNA. This sample lists approximately 30,000 clones; around two thirds were detected once. The ten largest make up 2.5% to 3% of the sample.

Sequences were derived from blood, sampled at baseline. Recombination connected TRBV6-6 to TRBJ1-5, with the D segment identity uncertain. This TCR was sampled from a woman aged 30 to 85 with non-small cell lung cancer. The CDR3 region has the sequence CASSYSSSGNNQPQHF. The DNA is as follows: TGTGCCAGCAGTTACTCGAGTTCTGGGAACAATCAGCCCCAGCATTTT.